The sequence of this T cell receptor (beta chain) was determined in a study of blood T cell repertoires in COVID-19. At the level of the study: Donors in the United States, Italy and Spain gave samples during acute or convalescent COVID-19. PBMCs, B-cell-depleted T cells, or T cells provided the cDNA or gDNA that made up the material.

In the source study's methods: Reference gene primer amplification gave estimated nucleated cell counts. TCRdb's copy holds only in-frame clones and misses some; the assay was immunoSEQ multiplex PCR. V, J and clone size are those of that table, while D and trimming were read from the DNA. The table has around 67,000 clones, almost 85% seen once; the top ten hold approximately 35%. Germline CDR1 reads MDHEN; CDR2 reads SYDVKM. This CDR3 has 15 amino acids. V gave up 7 bases and J gave up 5 bases; unmatched junction bases: 11. The sequence derives from a man aged 65 to 85 with acute or convalescent COVID-19. The material sequenced was peripheral blood. The chain combines TRBV28 with TRBJ1-5; TRBD1 matches 7 bases. CDR3 protein: CASNERQGLDQPQHF. The CDR3 bases are TGTGCCAGCAACGAGAGACAGGGCCTCGATCAGCCCCAGCATTTT.